The subject of this entry is one T cell receptor beta chain. CDR1 is MDHEN and CDR2 is SYDVKM in the germline V gene. The V gene lost 1 base and the J gene lost 0 bases, with 7 bases spanning the gap. CDR3 length equals 15 residues. This record comes from a study of control samples from healthy donors and cancer patients. The table came from immunoSEQ multiplex PCR; TCRdb's copy has only in-frame clones and leaves some out. The table has about 120,000 clones, approximately 87% seen once. The gene calls are TRBV28 and TRBJ1-3; D is unclear. Sequencing was carried out using blood. The sequence was collected from a man aged 30 to 39 in good health. CDR3 region: CASSLSGLSGNTIYF. The CDR3 DNA reads TGTGCCAGCAGTTTATCCGGTCTCTCTGGAAACACCATATATTTT.